Following are 10 T cell receptor beta chains from one sample sequenced in a study of OX40 agonist ivuxolimab in advanced cancers. Assay used: immunoSEQ multiplex PCR; TCRdb lists only in-frame clones, some missing. The table shows tens of thousands of clones, with about 90% occurring only once. This material consisted of CD4+ or CD8+ T cells sorted from blood, taken in a trial of the OX40 agonist ivuxolimab. The receptors here all came from an adult with an advanced solid tumor such as melanoma, head and neck, liver or kidney cancer.

The rearrangement uses TRBV25-1 and TRBJ2-7; TRBD1 matches at 8 bases. Germline CDR1 reads MGHDK; CDR2 reads SYGVNS. The CDR3 has 14 residues. V lost 4 bases, J lost 3 bases, and 5 bases stayed unmatched. CDR3 nucleotides: TGTGCCAGCAGTGGGACACAGGGGGGCTACGAGCAGTACTTC. It yields the protein CASSGTQGGYEQYF.

Only a few counts were recorded for this clone. The V and J genes are TRBV29-1 and TRBJ2-7; perhaps TRBD2 as D (5 bases). The CDR3 contains 13 residues. Trimming removed 5 bases at V and 1 base at J, with 12 bases between. CDR1 and CDR2 (germline): SQVTM, ANQGSEA. The CDR3 region is CSVCLAPSYEQYF. CDR3 DNA sequence: TGCAGCGTTTGTCTAGCTCCATCCTACGAGCAGTACTTC.

This chain connects TRBV29-1 to TRBJ2-7; D might be TRBD1 or TRBD2, each matching 6 bases. The CDR3 runs to 13 residues. V was pared by 3 bases and J by 7 bases, with 16 bases between. Germline-derived CDR1 and CDR2 are SQVTM and ANQGSEA. DNA for the CDR3: TGCAGCGTTGATTCGATGACTAGGGGGGAGCAGTACTTC. This sequence encodes CSVDSMTRGEQYF.

CDR3 in DNA: TGTGCCAGCAGCTTAGCGCCCAGCGGGAGGGCCCACGAGCAGTACTTC. This codes for CASSLAPSGRAHEQYF. The chain couples TRBV7-9 to TRBJ2-7; 10 positions agree with TRBD2. This CDR3 is 16 amino acids long. Trimming cost V 0 bases and J 5 bases; bases outside gene matches: 7. Germline loops: CDR1 SEHNR, CDR2 FQNEAQ (reference sequence).

Here the CDR3 DNA reads TGTGCCAGCAGCTCGGACCCTTACTCTGGAAACACCATATATTTT. Protein product: CASSSDPYSGNTIYF. J is TRBJ1-3 and V is TRBV6-6; D is ambiguous. Trimming cost V 6 bases and J 0 bases, with 12 bases left between them. Germline CDR1 MNHNY, CDR2 SVGAGI (reference sequence). This CDR3 comprises 15 residues.

This chain links TRBV19 with TRBJ1-2, with 9 positions matching TRBD1. V dropped 5 bases and J dropped 11; count of bases not matched to a gene: 6. This CDR3 has 12 amino acids. Looked up from germline, CDR1 is LNHDA and CDR2 is SQIVND (reference sequence). CDR3 coding DNA: TGTGCCAGTAGTGTACAGGGGGCTGATTACACCTTC. Its protein is CASSVQGADYTF.

The chain employs TRBV9 and TRBJ2-1, with a possible D match to TRBD2 (5 bases). This CDR3 contains 14 residues. V was shortened by 0 bases and J by 7 bases, with 11 bases between the two germline ends. CDR1 and CDR2 (germline): SGDLS, YYNGEE. This chain's CDR3 is CASSVEGVGNEQFF. In DNA, the CDR3 is TGTGCCAGCAGCGTAGAGGGAGTAGGGAATGAGCAGTTCTTC.

The V call is TRBV11-2, the J call TRBJ2-5, with 7 nucleotides matching TRBD1. This CDR3 region has 14 residues. V shed 5 bases and J 5 bases; nucleotides not matched to a gene: 8. Germline V gives CDR1 SGHAT, CDR2 FQNNGV. The CDR3 DNA sequence: TGTGCCAGCAGCCCCGGACAGGCAATGGAGACCCAGTACTTC. It yields the protein CASSPGQAMETQYF.

CDR3 sequence: CASSQGTSGRAAQYF. The CDR3 DNA sequence: TGTGCCAGCAGCCAAGGGACTAGCGGGAGGGCCGCGCAGTACTTC. The chain is built from TRBV4-2 and TRBJ2-7; TRBD2 agrees at 15 bases. J lost 9 bases, V lost 1 base, and 4 bases had no gene match. There are 15 residues in the CDR3. The germline gives CDR1 LGHNA, CDR2 YNFKEQ.

The V call is TRBV28, the J call TRBJ1-6; weak D call: TRBD1 (6 bases). Deletions cut 2 bases from V and 7 bases from J, with 12 bases between. The germline V gene encodes CDR1 MDHEN and CDR2 SYDVKM. This CDR3 has 15 residues. CDR3 bases: TGTGCCAGCAGTTTAGAAGACAGGAACAATTCACCCCTCCACTTT. Translating gives CASSLEDRNNSPLHF.